This note documents a single T cell receptor (beta chain) sequence. Its antigen is currently unknown. A single base separates this from a much larger clone, so it may be a read error. The CDR3 regions of TCR beta were amplified from RNA transcripts. First-round RT-PCR with HTBI primers amplified the TCR CDR3 region. TCRdb reanalysed the multiplex PCR reads using MiXCR and keeps one entry per CDR3 protein. The repertoire holds about 270,000 distinct CDR3 sequences, roughly 15% seen once, with 30% to 35% in the top ten. The data were obtained in a study of T cells in Graves' hyperthyroidism and ophthalmopathy. Points from the study as a whole: Ophthalmopathy, which appeared later, was predicted by the model a median around 6.5 months before onset. Expanded thyroid clonotypes (above 0.001) were mostly also found in blood.

Each diagnosis was grounded in clinical symptoms, serum thyroxine and TRAb, thyroid ultrasound, and orbital computed tomography. First hyperthyroidism diagnosis is when the blood sample was obtained, before any ophthalmopathy symptoms. Per the germline V gene, CDR1 is MDHEN and CDR2 is SYDVKM. This CDR3 is 14 amino acids long. The origin of this receptor is a woman aged 50 to 60 with Graves' hyperthyroidism that later progressed to Graves' ophthalmopathy. The sequencing input was blood. This sequence joins TRBV28 and TRBJ2-3; the D gene is possibly TRBD2 (5 bases). This chain's CDR3 is CAGSFLSATDTQYF. CDR3 nucleotides: TGTGCCGGCAGTTTCCTTAGCGCGACAGATACGCAGTATTTT.